The clone carrying this T cell receptor beta chain was counted at least ten times. Antigen unknown. RNA transcripts were the template for amplifying TCR beta CDR3 regions. RT-PCR in the first round (using the HTBI primer set) targeted the TCR CDR3. TCRdb fed the multiplex PCR reads into MiXCR, producing one record per CDR3 protein. The profile shows 480,000 or so distinct CDR3 sequences, roughly 14% of them singletons. Aged 18 to 65, the patients had hyperthyroidism that was newly diagnosed and had lasted under 2 months. Exclusions: uncontrolled infection, other autoimmune disease, pregnancy, lactation. Extraction of PBMCs used 10 ml of fresh peripheral blood. V gave up 4 bases and J gave up 5 bases, with 12 bases separating them. The CDR3 contains 12 residues. CDR1 is GTSNPN, CDR2 SVGIG, per germline (reference sequence). The data originate from a study of T cells in Graves' hyperthyroidism and ophthalmopathy.

Notes on the study in general: Before onset, ophthalmopathy was predicted by the model a median around 6 months earlier.

Sequenced input: blood. The chain carries TRBV30 and TRBJ2-7; D might be TRBD1 (6 bases). This TCR derives from a woman aged 18-29 years with Graves' hyperthyroidism. The CDR3 bases are TGTGCCTGGACCGGGACAAACAACGAGCAGTACTTC. Translation gives CAWTGTNNEQYF. The full variable domain, with the rest looked up from reference TRBV30 and TRBJ2-7, is SQTIHQWPATLVQPVGSPLSLECTVEGTSNPNLYWYRQAAGRGLQLLFYSVGIGQISSEVPQNLSASRPQDRQFILSSKKLLLSDSGFYLCAWTGTNNEQYFGPGTRLTVT.